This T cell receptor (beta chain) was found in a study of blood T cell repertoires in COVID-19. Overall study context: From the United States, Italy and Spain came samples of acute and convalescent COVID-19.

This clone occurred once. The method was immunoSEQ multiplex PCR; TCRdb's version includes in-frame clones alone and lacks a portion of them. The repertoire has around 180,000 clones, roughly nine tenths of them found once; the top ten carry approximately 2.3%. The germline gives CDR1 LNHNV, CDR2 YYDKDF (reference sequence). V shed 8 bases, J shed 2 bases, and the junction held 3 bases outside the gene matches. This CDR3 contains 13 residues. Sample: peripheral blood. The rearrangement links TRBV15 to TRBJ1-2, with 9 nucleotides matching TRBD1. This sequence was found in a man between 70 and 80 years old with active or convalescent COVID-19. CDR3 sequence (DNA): TGTGCCACCGGGGGACAGGGCAACTATGGCTACACCTTC. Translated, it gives CATGGQGNYGYTF. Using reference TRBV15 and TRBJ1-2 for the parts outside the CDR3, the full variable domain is DAMVIQNPRYQVTQFGKPVTLSCSQTLNHNVMYWYQQKSSQAPKLLFHYYDKDFNNEADTPDNFQSRRPNTSFCFLDIRSPGLGDTAMYLCATGGQGNYGYTFGSGTRLTVV.